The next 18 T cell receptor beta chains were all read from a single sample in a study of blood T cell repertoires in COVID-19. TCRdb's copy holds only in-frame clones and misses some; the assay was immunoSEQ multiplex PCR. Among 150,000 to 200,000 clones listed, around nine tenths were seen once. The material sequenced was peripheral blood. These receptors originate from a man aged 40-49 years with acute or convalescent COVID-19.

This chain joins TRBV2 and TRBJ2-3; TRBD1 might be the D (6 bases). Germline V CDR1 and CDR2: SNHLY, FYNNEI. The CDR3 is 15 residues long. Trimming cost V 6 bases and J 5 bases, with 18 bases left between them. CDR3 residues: CASRAFRGAIDTQYF. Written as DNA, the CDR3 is TGTGCCAGCAGGGCCTTCAGGGGAGCAATAGATACGCAGTATTTT.

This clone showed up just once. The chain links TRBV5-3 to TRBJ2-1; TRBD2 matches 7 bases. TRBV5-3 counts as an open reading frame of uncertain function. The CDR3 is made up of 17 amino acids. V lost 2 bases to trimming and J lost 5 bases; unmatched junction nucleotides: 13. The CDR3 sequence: CARSFPPSGEPDNEQFF. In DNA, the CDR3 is TGTGCCAGAAGCTTTCCCCCAAGCGGGGAGCCCGACAATGAGCAGTTCTTC.

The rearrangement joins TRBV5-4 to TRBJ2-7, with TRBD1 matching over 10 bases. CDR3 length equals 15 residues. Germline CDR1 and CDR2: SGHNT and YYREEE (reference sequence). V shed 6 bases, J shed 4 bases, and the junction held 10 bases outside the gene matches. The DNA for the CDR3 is TGTGCCAGCACCCACCGGGACAGGGGTGGGTACGAGCAGTACTTC. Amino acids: CASTHRDRGGYEQYF.

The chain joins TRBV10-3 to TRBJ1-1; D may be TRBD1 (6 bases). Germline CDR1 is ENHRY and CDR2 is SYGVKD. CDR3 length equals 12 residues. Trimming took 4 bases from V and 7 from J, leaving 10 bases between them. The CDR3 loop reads CAISGGRGEAFF. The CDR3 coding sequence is TGTGCCATCAGTGGGGGCAGGGGTGAAGCTTTCTTT.

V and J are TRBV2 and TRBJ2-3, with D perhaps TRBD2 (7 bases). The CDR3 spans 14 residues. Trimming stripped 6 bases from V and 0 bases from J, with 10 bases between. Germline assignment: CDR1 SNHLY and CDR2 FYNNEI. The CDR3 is CASRAGTSTDTQYF. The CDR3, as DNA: TGTGCCAGCAGAGCGGGGACAAGCACAGATACGCAGTATTTT.

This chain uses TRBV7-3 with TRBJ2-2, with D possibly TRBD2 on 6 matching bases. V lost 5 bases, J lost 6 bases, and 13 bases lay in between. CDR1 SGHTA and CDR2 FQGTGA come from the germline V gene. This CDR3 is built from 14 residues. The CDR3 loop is CASSPAGGPGELFF. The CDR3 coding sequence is TGTGCCAGCAGCCCGGCCGGGGGACCCGGGGAGCTGTTTTTT.

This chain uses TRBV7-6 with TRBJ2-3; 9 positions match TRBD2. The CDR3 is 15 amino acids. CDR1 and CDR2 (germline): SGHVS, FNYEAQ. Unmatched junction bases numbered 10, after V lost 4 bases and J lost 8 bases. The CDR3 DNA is TGTGCCAGCAGCTCGCGACTAGCGGACAGTGGTACGCAGTATTTT. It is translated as CASSSRLADSGTQYF.

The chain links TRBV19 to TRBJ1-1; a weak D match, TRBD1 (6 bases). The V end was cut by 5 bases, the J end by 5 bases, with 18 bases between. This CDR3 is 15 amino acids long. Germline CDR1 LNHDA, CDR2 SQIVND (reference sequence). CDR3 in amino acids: CASSLPWGGGTEAFF. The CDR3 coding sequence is TGTGCCAGTAGTCTACCCTGGGGAGGGGGGACTGAAGCTTTCTTT.

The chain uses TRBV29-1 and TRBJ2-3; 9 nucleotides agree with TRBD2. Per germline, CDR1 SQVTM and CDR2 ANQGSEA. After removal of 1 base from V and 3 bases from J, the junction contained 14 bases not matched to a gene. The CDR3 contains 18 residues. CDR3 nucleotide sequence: TGCAGCGTTGAAGGCGGAGTAGCGGGGGTCTCAAAGACAGATACGCAGTATTTT. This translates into CSVEGGVAGVSKTDTQYF.

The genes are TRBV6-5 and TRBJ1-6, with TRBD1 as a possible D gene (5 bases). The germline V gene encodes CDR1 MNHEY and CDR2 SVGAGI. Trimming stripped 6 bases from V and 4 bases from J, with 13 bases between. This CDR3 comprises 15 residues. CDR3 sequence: CASRPDRTYNSPLHF. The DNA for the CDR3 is TGTGCCAGCAGACCTGACAGAACGTATAATTCACCCCTCCACTTT.

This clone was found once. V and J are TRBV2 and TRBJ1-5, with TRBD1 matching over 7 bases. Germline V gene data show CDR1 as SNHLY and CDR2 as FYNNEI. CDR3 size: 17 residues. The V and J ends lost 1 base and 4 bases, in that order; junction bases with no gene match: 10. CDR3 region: CASSEGRAGGRNQPQHF. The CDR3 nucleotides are TGTGCCAGCAGTGAAGGGAGGGCAGGGGGTCGGAATCAGCCCCAGCATTTT.

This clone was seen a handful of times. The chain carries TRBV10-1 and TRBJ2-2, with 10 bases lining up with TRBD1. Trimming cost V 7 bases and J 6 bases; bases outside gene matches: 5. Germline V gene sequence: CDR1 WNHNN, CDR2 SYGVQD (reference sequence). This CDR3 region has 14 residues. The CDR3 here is CASKSGTGAGELFF. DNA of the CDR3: TGCGCCAGCAAATCCGGGACAGGGGCCGGGGAGCTGTTTTTT.

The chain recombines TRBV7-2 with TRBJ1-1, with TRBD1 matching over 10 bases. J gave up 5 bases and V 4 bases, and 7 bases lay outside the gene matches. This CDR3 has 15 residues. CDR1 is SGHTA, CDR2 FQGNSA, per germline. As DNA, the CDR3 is TGTGCCAGCAGCTACGACAGGGGGCGGTGGACTGAAGCTTTCTTT. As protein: CASSYDRGRWTEAFF.

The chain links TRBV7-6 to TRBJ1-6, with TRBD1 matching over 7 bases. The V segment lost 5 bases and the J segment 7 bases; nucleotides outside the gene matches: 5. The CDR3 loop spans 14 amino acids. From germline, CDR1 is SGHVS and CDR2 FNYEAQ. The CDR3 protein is CASSPRDSNSPLHF. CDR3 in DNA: TGTGCCAGCAGCCCGAGGGACAGCAATTCACCCCTCCACTTT.

The CDR3 nucleotides are TGCGCCAGCAGCTTATACGGGACAGGCCCTCGCGAGCAGTACTTC. This sequence encodes CASSLYGTGPREQYF. The J gene is TRBJ2-7, the V gene TRBV5-1, with 8 positions matching TRBD1. The germline gives CDR1 SGHRS, CDR2 YFSETQ. CDR3 size: 15 residues. V shed 2 bases and J 6 bases; nucleotides not matched to a gene: 10.

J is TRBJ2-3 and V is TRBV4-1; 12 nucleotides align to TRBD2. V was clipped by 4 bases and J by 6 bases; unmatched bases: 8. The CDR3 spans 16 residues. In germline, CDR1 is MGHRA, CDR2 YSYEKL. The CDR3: CASSLRPGLAGDTQYF. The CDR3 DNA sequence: TGCGCCAGCAGCCTCCGACCTGGACTAGCGGGGGATACGCAGTATTTT.

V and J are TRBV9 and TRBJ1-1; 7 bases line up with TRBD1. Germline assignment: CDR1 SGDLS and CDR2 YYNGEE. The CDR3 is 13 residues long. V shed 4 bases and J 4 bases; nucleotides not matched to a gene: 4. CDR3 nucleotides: TGTGCCAGCAGCCCACGGACAGGCACTGAAGCTTTCTTT. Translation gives CASSPRTGTEAFF.

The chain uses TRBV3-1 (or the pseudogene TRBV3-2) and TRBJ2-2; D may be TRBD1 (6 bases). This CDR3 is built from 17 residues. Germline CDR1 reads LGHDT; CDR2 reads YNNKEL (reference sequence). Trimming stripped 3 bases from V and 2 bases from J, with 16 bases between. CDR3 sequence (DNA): TGTGCCAGCAGCCACCCACCGGGACAACTAAACACCGGGGAGCTGTTTTTT. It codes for CASSHPPGQLNTGELFF.